The clone carrying this T cell receptor (beta chain) was seen a few times. This entry comes from a study of early T cells in non-severe SARS-CoV-2 infection. Using its own MiXCR run on the 5' RACE reads, TCRdb lists one record per CDR3 protein. The top ten clones hold approximately 4% of a sample with some 50,000 distinct CDR3 sequences, roughly 9% of them seen once. From germline, CDR1 is SGHVS and CDR2 FNYEAQ. V was cut by 6 bases and J by 6 bases, with 10 bases left in between. The CDR3 length is 12 residues. The J gene is TRBJ2-3, the V gene TRBV7-6; tentatively, D is TRBD1 or TRBD2 (5 bases each). The TCR was taken from an adult who was a healthcare worker with PCR-confirmed SARS-CoV-2 infection or an uninfected control (not recorded which). The source material was whole blood, sampled at baseline. CDR3 loop: CASSIEGDTQYF. The CDR3 DNA follows: TGTGCCAGCAGTATCGAGGGGGATACGCAGTATTTT.